A selection of T cell receptor beta chains follows, all from one sample in a study of CD8 T cells in Susac syndrome. MiXCR, run by TCRdb on the immunoSEQ multiplex PCR reads, gives a single entry per CDR3 protein. The data hold about 290,000 distinct CDR3 sequences, with 65% to 90% observed a single time. The sample was CD8+ T cells from PBMCs. Receptor source: a human donor with multiple sclerosis. Each CDR3 is given with its conserved first and last residue. The order of the fields is clone size, J gene, V gene, D gene, CDR3 DNA, CDR3 protein. A D gene is named only where the DNA matches it firmly. Clone size is stated in some rows and not others, as once, few, many or a class when expanded.

.	TRBJ2-7	TRBV27	TRBD2	TGTGCCAGCAGTTTCTCGCCGGCGGGAGCCTACGAGCAGTACTTC	CASSFSPAGAYEQYF
.	TRBJ2-1	TRBV23-1	.	TGCGCCAGCGGTGTCAGGGTCCCATTCCCTCCCTACAATGAGCAGTTCTTC	CASGVRVPFPPYNEQFF
.	TRBJ1-5	TRBV15	.	TGTGCCACCAGCCCCCCGGGTGGGGGTAAGCAGCCCCAGCATTTT	CATSPPGGGKQPQHF
few	TRBJ1-1	TRBV28	.	TGTGCCAGCAGTTTGCGGCTGAACACTGAAGCTTTCTTT	CASSLRLNTEAFF
once	TRBJ1-2	TRBV6-6	.	TGTGCCAGCACCATAGCGGAGTGGACAGCTAACTATGGCTACACCTTC	CASTIAEWTANYGYTF
.	TRBJ1-4	TRBV4-1	.	TGCGCCAGCAGCCACCCTTTCCAGGGGAATGAAAAACTGTTTTTT	CASSHPFQGNEKLFF
.	TRBJ2-2	TRBV12-3/TRBV12-4	.	TGTGCCAGCACCCCGTGGGGCACCGGGGAGCTGTTTTTT	CASTPWGTGELFF
.	TRBJ1-2	TRBV7-9	.	TGTGCCAGCAGCTTAGGAGACACCTATGGCTACACCTTC	CASSLGDTYGYTF
.	TRBJ2-5	TRBV10-3	TRBD2	TGTGCCATCGGGGATAGCGGGAGTGGAACCCAGTACTTC	CAIGDSGSGTQYF
.	TRBJ2-1	TRBV7-8	.	TGTGCCAGCAGCTTAGGGTACAGCGAGAGCTCCTACAATGAGCAGTTCTTC	CASSLGYSESSYNEQFF
once	TRBJ1-1	TRBV29-1	.	TGCAGCGTTGAAGGCCCCCCTGACACTGAAGCTTTCTTT	CSVEGPPDTEAFF
.	TRBJ2-5	TRBV28	.	TGTGCCAGCAGTTTTACTCCTACCCAAACCAGAGGGGAAGAGACCCAGTACTTC	CASSFTPTQTRGEETQYF
few	TRBJ2-1	TRBV5-1	.	TGCGCCAGCAGCTTGGCTGGATTAGCTCACAATGAGCAGTTCTTC	CASSLAGLAHNEQFF
few	TRBJ2-7	TRBV6-2/TRBV6-3	.	TGTGCCAGCAGTTACTCCCGGGTTCTTCTCACCATTGAGCAGTACTTC	CASSYSRVLLTIEQYF
.	TRBJ2-7	TRBV7-9	.	TGTGCCAGCAGCTCCGAAGAGTCCTACGAGCAGTACTTC	CASSSEESYEQYF
.	TRBJ2-4	TRBV10-2	.	TGCGCCAGCAGCTCGCCCAGAGGTTTCGGTTTTAGGCTTCAGTACTTC	CASSSPRGFGFRLQYF
.	TRBJ2-1	TRBV6-1	TRBD2	TGTGCCAGCAGTGACCCTACACTTACTAGCGGGAGGGCCCATGAGCAGTTCTTC	CASSDPTLTSGRAHEQFF
.	TRBJ1-1	TRBV12-3/TRBV12-4	.	TGTGCCAGCAGTTCCTACAGCATGAACACTGAAGCTTTCTTT	CASSSYSMNTEAFF
.	TRBJ2-1	TRBV5-6	.	TGTGCCAGCAGACTCGAAGTGATTTGGGGGAGGTCCAATGAGCAGTTCTTC	CASRLEVIWGRSNEQFF